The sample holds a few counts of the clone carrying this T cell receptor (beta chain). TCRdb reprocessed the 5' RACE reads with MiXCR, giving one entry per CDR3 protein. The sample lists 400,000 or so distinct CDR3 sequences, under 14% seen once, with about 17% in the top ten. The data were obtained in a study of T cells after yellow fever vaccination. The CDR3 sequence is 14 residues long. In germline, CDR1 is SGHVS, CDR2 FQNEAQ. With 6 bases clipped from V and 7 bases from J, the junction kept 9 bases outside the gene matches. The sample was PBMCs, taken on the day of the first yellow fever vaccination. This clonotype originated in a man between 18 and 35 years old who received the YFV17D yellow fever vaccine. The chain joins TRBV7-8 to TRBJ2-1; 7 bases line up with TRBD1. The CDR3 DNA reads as TGTGCCAGCAGACTCGACAGGGTAGGGAATGAGCAGTTCTTC. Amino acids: CASRLDRVGNEQFF. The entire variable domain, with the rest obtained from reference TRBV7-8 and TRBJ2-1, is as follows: GAGVSQSPRYKVAKRGQDVALRCDPISGHVSLFWYQQALGQGPEFLTYFQNEAQLDKSGLPSDRFFAERPEGSVSTLKIQRTQQEDSAVYLCASRLDRVGNEQFFGPGTRLTVL.